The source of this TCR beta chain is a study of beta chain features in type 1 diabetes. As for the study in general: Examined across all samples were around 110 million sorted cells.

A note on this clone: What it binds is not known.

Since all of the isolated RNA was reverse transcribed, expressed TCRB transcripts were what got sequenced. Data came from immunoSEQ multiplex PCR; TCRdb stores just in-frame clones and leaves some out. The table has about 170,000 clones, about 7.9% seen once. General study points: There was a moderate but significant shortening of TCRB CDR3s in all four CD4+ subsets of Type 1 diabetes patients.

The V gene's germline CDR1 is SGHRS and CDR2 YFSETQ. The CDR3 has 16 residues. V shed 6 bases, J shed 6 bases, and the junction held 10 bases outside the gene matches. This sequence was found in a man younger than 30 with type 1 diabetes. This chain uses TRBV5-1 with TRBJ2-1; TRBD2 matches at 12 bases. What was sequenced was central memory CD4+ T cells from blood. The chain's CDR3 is CASTASGGAVGNEQFF. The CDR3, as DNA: TGCGCCAGCACGGCTAGCGGGGGGGCCGTTGGCAATGAGCAGTTCTTC.